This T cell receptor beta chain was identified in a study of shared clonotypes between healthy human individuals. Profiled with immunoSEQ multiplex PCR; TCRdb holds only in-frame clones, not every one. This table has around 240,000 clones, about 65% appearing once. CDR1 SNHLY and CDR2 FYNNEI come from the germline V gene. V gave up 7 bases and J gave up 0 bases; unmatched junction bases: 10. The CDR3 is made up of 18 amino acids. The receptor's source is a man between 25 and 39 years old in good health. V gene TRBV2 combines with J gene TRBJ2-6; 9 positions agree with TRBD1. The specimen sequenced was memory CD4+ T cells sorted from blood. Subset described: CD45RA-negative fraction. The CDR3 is CASTWYGTGFSGANVLTF. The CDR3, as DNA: TGTGCCAGCACATGGTACGGGACAGGGTTCTCTGGGGCCAACGTCCTGACTTTC.